This TCR beta chain emerged from a study of cytomegalovirus exposure and HLA in healthy donors (dated by TCRdb to the late 2010s). As for the study more broadly: An earlier analysis of roughly 500 of the donors reported about 260 Gb of sequence data and around 110 million unique TCR beta sequences obtained from about 170 million T cells. Using immunosequencing, the study profiled T cell repertoires from 500 to 800 subjects and related those repertoires to cytomegalovirus serostatus. About five DR-DQ haplotypes were treated as single units for association and clustering because of strong linkage in the cohort. In the later analysis, no new phenotypic data were used to find candidate immune exposures; instead, reliance was placed on TCR beta sequences and their occurrence across donors. Typing coverage varied by locus: roughly 620-640 donors for A, B, C, DRB1 and DQB1; under 550 for DQA1; more than 600 for DPA1; about 450 for DPB1. Genome-wide SNP genotypes for about 55% of the roughly 670 donors were used in a later genetic analysis, which treated that subset as a discovery cohort. All discovery cohort repertoires had been generated using a single sequencing platform. Donor age, sex, ethnicity and CMV serostatus were compiled alongside the repertoire data. The genetic ancestry cluster associated with self-reported Caucasian donors included 65% to 90% of the 398 genotyped donors. In an earlier analysis of a few hundred of the donors, high-throughput TCR beta sequencing was used to judge whether each TCR beta V gene segment behaved as functional or pseudogenic. HLA typing included class I and class II loci at four-digit resolution. In addition to the first cohort of 650 to 750 subjects, a separate validation cohort of approximately 130 different subjects was used. A later analysis re-analyzed previously published TCR beta repertoires from 666 donors and added high-resolution HLA genotyping to study TCR occurrence patterns. The study aimed to test whether signatures of past pathogen exposure could be identified by cataloging public T cell receptors. High-throughput TCR immunosequencing, statistical association of individual TCRs with disease status, and machine learning were combined to predict cytomegalovirus infection status. Approximately 310 gigabases of sequencing data and roughly 80 million unique TCR sequences made up an early release that covered 500 to 700 HLA-typed donors. On average, roughly 250,000 unique TCR beta nucleotide sequences were sequenced per donor among 350 to 400 genotyped donors of the cohort, with roughly 18% of those sequences being non-productive. On the study overall, not on this receptor specifically: Because counts were too low, about 15 rarely observed V segments, including chromosome 9 orphons, were left out of the earlier analysis of 500 to 750 of the donors. In a later analysis, HLA-associated TCR beta chains were found to be more clonally expanded and to have lower generation probabilities than equally common non-associated chains. Three of the identified cytomegalovirus-associated TCR beta chains were confirmed in vitro to be specific for cytomegalovirus antigens. According to a later analysis, TCR association rates differed among HLA loci, with DRB1 alleles showing the most associated TCRs and HLA-C alleles showing the fewest. Immune exposure information for the cohort was limited to CMV serostatus. In both the original and validation cohorts, the classifier was reported to diagnose cytomegalovirus status with high specificity and sensitivity. The authors suggested that the approach could potentially be generalized to other disease states and immunological phenotypes. Correlated functional status among segregating V segments might reflect linkage disequilibrium, but an unknown experimental factor could not be ruled out. Most TCR sequences were seen in very few donors, while some public TCRs were found in many individuals. Broadly in line with IMGT annotations, most TCR beta V segments showed up in productive rearrangements about 87% or about 30% of the time in an earlier analysis of around 550 of the donors. A later analysis associated 17,000 or so TCR beta sequences with specific HLA alleles at a false discovery rate of 0.05. A cluster of highly shared sequence variants was judged likely to represent a technical artifact of the sequencing pipeline. V-gene and J-gene trimming of TCR beta chains was associated with a missense DCLRE1C variant in a later genetic analysis, and the association was replicated in an independent cohort. Only TCR beta chains were sequenced in this cohort, and the absence of alpha or paired-chain data limited detectable features. In a later genetic analysis, fewer N-insertions in productive TCRs were reported among donors in an Asian-associated ancestry cluster than the roughly 700-donor mean. Roughly uniform sequencing depth across donors was assumed in presence/absence analyses, although this assumption may not hold. A later analysis found that most CMV-associated TCR beta chains appeared HLA-restricted, with HLA associations seemingly driven largely by CMV exposure. HLA typing was unavailable for some donors at each locus, so association tests used only the typed subset. According to a later analysis, parvovirus B19, influenza, CMV and Epstein-Barr virus appeared linked to several top co-occurrence clusters. Assigning TCR associations to individual alleles was difficult when HLA alleles, especially DR and DQ, strongly co-occurred. A further reported finding was that TCR beta sequences accurately predicted the HLA-A and HLA-B alleles for most subjects in the first cohort. In the study, approximately 160 TCR beta chains were listed as associated with cytomegalovirus. The 87-base-pair reads could not distinguish some IMGT-functional V segments, including TRBV6-2 and TRBV6-3, so those segments were excluded.

In total, roughly 670 healthy bone marrow donors made up the cohort. At the time of sampling, all cohort members were nominally healthy, though unrecorded immune exposures were likely present. The donor tested CMV seronegative and was one of the 352 seronegative cohort members. Each donor provided a peripheral blood sample, and peripheral blood mononuclear cells were used for TCR beta sequencing. Genomic DNA was extracted from the blood cell samples with the Qiagen DNeasy Blood Extraction Kit. To note about this clone: Its antigen target is currently unknown. Per-base qualities were not stored, and no clone one base away is much larger.

V loses 10 bases of germline sequence and J loses 4 bases, and the interval between the two ends is 23 bases. From a lookup of the germline V gene, CDR1 and CDR2 are MDHEN and SYDVKM. From the cysteine through the phenylalanine, the CDR3 covers 15 amino acids. Of all the DNA, just the CDR3 is kept, 45 bases in frame from base 1. The library was built by means of the immunoSEQ multiplex PCR assay. The multiplex PCR relied on a mix of 60 forward primers for TCR Vbeta segments and 13 reverse primers for TCR Jbeta segments. A multiplex PCR assay on genomic DNA amplified the CDR3 region of rearranged TCR beta genes. The amplified TCR beta libraries were sequenced on the Illumina HiSeq System as 87-base-pair reads. Per the original workflow: A later analysis counted tens of millions of unique TCR beta chains across the 650 to 800 repertoires, and some 11 million of these chains were shared by at least two donors. A nearest-neighbor algorithm error-corrected the raw reads and collapsed the reads into unique sequences, merging closely related sequences to remove PCR and sequencing errors. V, D and J gene segments were assigned by aligning CDR3 sequences to IMGT reference sequences. For a sequence to be retained, at least a six-nucleotide match to both a V gene segment and a J gene segment was required. A rearrangement was called productive if the CDR3 had no stop codons and remained in frame with V and J, and every other rearrangement was called non-productive. Following IMGT convention, CDR3 was defined as the stretch from the second conserved V-encoded cysteine up to the conserved J-encoded phenylalanine. In an earlier analysis of roughly 580 of the donors, sequences lacking an unambiguous match to a single V gene segment were excluded. In an earlier analysis of a few hundred of the donors, V segments were called functional above 56.7% productive rearrangements and were called segregating when the between-donor standard deviation exceeded 5%. A statistical classification framework was built for diagnosing cytomegalovirus status from the catalog of TCR beta chain sequences. V and J gene assignment, in a later analysis, came from comparing TCR nucleotide sequences with IMGT/GENE-DB human TR gene sequences. In a later analysis, CDR3 sequences and most-parsimonious VDJ recombination scenarios were assigned using the TCRdist pipeline. A later analysis defined each TCR beta chain by its CDR3 amino acid sequence plus V-gene family, and excluded reads lacking a unique V-gene family. A later analysis removed 500 to 600 highly shared, low-generation-probability nucleotide sequences to deal with suspected cross-contamination and a sequencing artifact. In a later analysis, a clonal expansion index for each public chain was calculated from normalized within-repertoire ranks of inferred template counts. In a later analysis, generation probabilities were computed using a VDJ recombination model fitted to out-of-frame rearrangements, and the results were checked against IGoR. In a later analysis, TCR-TCR, TCR-HLA and TCR-CMV co-occurrence was scored with hypergeometric tests, and a repertoire-size bias correction was applied to TCR pairs. A later analysis estimated false discovery rates by permuting HLA or CMV assignments 20 times. In a later analysis, co-occurring TCRs were grouped with DBSCAN, and TCRdist sequence similarity was added when clustering was performed within HLA-allele-positive subsets. Co-occurrence clustering excluded repertoires with fewer than 30,000 or more than 120,000 public chains, plus five with anomalous nucleotide sharing. TCRdb retrieved this table from immuneACCESS and kept in-frame rearrangements only. Not all clones are present; in checked studies, unresolved V genes account for under half, and no reason is known for the remainder. Clonal size and the V and J genes are those of that table, whereas D and trimming came from the DNA. This sample holds under 200,000 clones; approximately 73% were observed only once. Approximately 1.5% of the sample goes to the ten largest clones.

The chain links TRBV28 with TRBJ2-7, and TRBD2 may be the D gene, going by 6 matching bases. Sequencing used PBMCs. This sequence originates from a man aged 45 to 65 in good health and CMV-seronegative. The CDR3 region has the sequence CATKLGGFISYEQYF. In nucleotide form, the sequence is TGTGCCACCAAGTTGGGGGGATTTATATCGTACGAGCAGTACTTC.